This T cell receptor (beta chain) was recorded in a study of blood T cell repertoires in COVID-19. Study as a whole: Acute-phase and convalescent COVID-19 samples originated in the United States, Italy and Spain.

The CDR3 has 15 amino acids. Per the germline V gene, CDR1 is SSHAT and CDR2 is FNYEAQ (reference sequence). Concerning this clone itself: At one end, the junction sequence differs from germline, possibly due to a read error.

Clones were read by immunoSEQ multiplex PCR, and TCRdb kept only the in-frame ones, dropping some. Seen here are tens of thousands of clones, under 95% observed once, and the top ten hold 25% to 35%. Sequencing used peripheral blood. This sequence originates from a man between 65 and 79 years old with active COVID-19. The J gene is TRBJ2-1, the V gene TRBV7-7; 7 nucleotides agree with TRBD1. The CDR3 here is CASSPLPTGVSEQFF. CDR3 DNA: TGTGCTAGCAGCCCTTTGCCTACAGGGGTCAGTGAGCAGTTCTTC. Complete variable domain (other parts from reference TRBV7-7 and TRBJ2-1): GAGVSQSPRYKVTKRGQDVTLRCDPISSHATLYWYQQALGQGPEFLTYFNYEAQPDKSGLPSDRFSAERPEGSISTLTIQRTEQRDSAMYRCASSPLPTGVSEQFFGPGTRLTVL.